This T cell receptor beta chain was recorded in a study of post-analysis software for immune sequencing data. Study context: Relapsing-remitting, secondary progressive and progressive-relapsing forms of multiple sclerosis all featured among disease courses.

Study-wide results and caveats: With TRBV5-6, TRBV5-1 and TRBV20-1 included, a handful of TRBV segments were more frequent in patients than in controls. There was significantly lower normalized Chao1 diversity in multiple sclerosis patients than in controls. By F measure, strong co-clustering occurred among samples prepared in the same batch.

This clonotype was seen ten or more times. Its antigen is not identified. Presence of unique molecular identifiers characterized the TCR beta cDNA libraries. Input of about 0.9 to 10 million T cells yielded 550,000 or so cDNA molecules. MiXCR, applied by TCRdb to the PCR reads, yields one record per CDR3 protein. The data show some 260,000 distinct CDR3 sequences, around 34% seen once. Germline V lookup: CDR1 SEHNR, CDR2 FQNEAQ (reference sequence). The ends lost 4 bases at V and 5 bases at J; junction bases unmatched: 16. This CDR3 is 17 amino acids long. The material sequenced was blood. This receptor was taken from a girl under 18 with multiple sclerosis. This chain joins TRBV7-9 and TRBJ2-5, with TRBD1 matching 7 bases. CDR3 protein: CASSSLPPTGFGETQYF. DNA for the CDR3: TGTGCCAGCAGCTCCCTCCCCCCGACAGGGTTTGGGGAGACCCAGTACTTC.